The entry that follows covers one TCR beta chain sequence. Its target is unknown. The CDR3 has 19 residues. Trimming at V came to 5 bases and at J to 6 bases, leaving 18 bases not matched to a gene. Germline-derived CDR1 and CDR2 are LGHNA and YSLEER. The data were taken from a study of T cell responses to AZD1222 COVID-19 vaccine. The assay was immunoSEQ multiplex PCR, and TCRdb's table has in-frame clones only and misses some. Among about 190,000 clones listed, around 89% were seen once. Study-level findings and limits: Just a handful of people given AZD1222 tested seropositive at baseline. Two AZD1222 doses significantly raised spike-specific TCR breadth and depth over controls. Clonal diversity was possibly underestimated, and the donors were mostly white British, with more females. No repertoire was sampled before or during the peak T cell response, only after it.

This receptor was taken from an adult in good health. The chain carries TRBV4-3 and TRBJ2-2; TRBD1 matches at 10 bases. Sequenced material: peripheral blood, taken on day 0 of AZD1222 vaccination. CDR3 DNA sequence: TGCGCCAGCAGCAAAAGGCCGACAGGGGGCGCCAAGGGACCCGGGGAGCTGTTTTTT. Translation gives CASSKRPTGGAKGPGELFF.